The clone carrying this T cell receptor beta chain was seen repeatedly, ten times or more. What it binds is unknown. The sample is drawn from a study of Graves' ophthalmopathy and Graves' hyperthyroidism. The CDR3 loop spans 14 amino acids. V shed 0 bases and J shed 2 bases, with 8 bases lying between them. Germline CDR1 reads SGHRS; CDR2 reads YFSETQ. The PBMCs were taken from more than 8 ml of fresh peripheral blood. Amplification targeted the TCR beta CDR3 regions, with RNA transcripts as the source material. HTBI primers were used in a first-round RT-PCR, which preceded a second-round multiplex PCR. TCRdb reprocessed the multiplex PCR reads via MiXCR and lists one record per CDR3 protein. The repertoire holds almost 750,000 distinct CDR3 sequences, with around 40% as singletons. The study's findings and limits: Most clonotypes expanded in thyroid above 0.001 frequency were present in blood too. Distinction of ophthalmopathy from stable hyperthyroidism by a 13-signature model reached approximately 88% sensitivity and 75% to 83% specificity.

The sample was peripheral blood. This clonotype originated in an adult man with Graves' ophthalmopathy. V gene TRBV5-1 combines with J gene TRBJ1-2, with D perhaps TRBD1 (5 bases). The CDR3 nucleotides read TGCGCCAGCAGCTTGGGGGACGGAAACTATGGCTACACCTTC. It codes for CASSLGDGNYGYTF.